This is a list of T cell receptor beta chains from one sample in a study of OX40 agonist ivuxolimab in advanced cancers. The repertoire was sequenced with immunoSEQ multiplex PCR; TCRdb's copy has only in-frame clones and lacks some. The top ten clones hold 12% of a sample with some 46,000 clones, more than 70% of them seen once. Specimen: CD4+ or CD8+ T cells sorted from blood, collected in a trial of the OX40 agonist ivuxolimab. The receptors derive from an adult with an advanced solid tumor such as melanoma, head and neck, liver or kidney cancer. Both conserved end residues are part of each CDR3. The D gene is left open where the match is weak. Some rows have no size entry. The others give once, few or many, or a class for an expanded clone.

J,size,V,D,DNA,CDR3
TRBJ2-5,NA,TRBV4-3,NA,TGCGCCAGCAGCCAAGAACCCCGCCCGCAAGAGACCCAGTACTTC,CASSQEPRPQETQYF
TRBJ1-2,NA,TRBV7-9,NA,TGTGCCAGCAGCTTAGGAGGACAGCCCGCTGACGGCTACACCTTC,CASSLGGQPADGYTF
TRBJ1-6,NA,TRBV11-2,NA,TGTGCCAGCAGCTTGGACAGAGGAAATTCACCCCTCCACTTT,CASSLDRGNSPLHF
TRBJ2-7,NA,TRBV5-4,NA,TGTGCCAGCAGCTTAGAGGGCTACGAGCAGTACTTC,CASSLEGYEQYF
TRBJ1-2,few,TRBV6-1,TRBD1,TGTGCCAGCAGAGAGGGACAGTCTTATGGCTACACCTTC,CASREGQSYGYTF
TRBJ1-1,NA,TRBV7-6,NA,TGTGCCAGCAGCCGGGGTATGAACACTGAAGCTTTCTTT,CASSRGMNTEAFF
TRBJ2-3,NA,TRBV5-4,NA,TGTGCCAGCAGCTTGTGGGCAGGGTTCGCAGATACGCAGTATTTT,CASSLWAGFADTQYF
TRBJ1-2,once,TRBV6-5,TRBD1,TGTGCCAGCAGGACAACAGGGGGCGCGTCCTATGGCTACACCTTC,CASRTTGGASYGYTF
TRBJ2-2,NA,TRBV2,NA,TGTGCCAGCAGTCTCTCAGGGTTCAACACCGGGGAGCTGTTTTTT,CASSLSGFNTGELFF
TRBJ2-7,NA,TRBV10-3,NA,TGTGCCATCAGTGATTTTCTCCTGGCGGGGGCCCTCTACGAGCAGTACTTC,CAISDFLLAGALYEQYF
TRBJ1-4,NA,TRBV14,NA,TGTGCCAGCAACAGAGCAACTAATGAAAAACTGTTTTTT,CASNRATNEKLFF
TRBJ1-1,NA,TRBV13,NA,TGTGCCAGCAGCTTCGTTCAGGGGATGAACACTGAAGCTTTCTTT,CASSFVQGMNTEAFF
TRBJ2-7,NA,TRBV4-1,NA,TGCGCCAGCAGCCAAGTGGAGACAGGAGTCTACGAGCAGTACTTC,CASSQVETGVYEQYF
TRBJ1-1,NA,TRBV12-5,NA,TGTGCTAGTGGTTTAGCGACAGCCGTAGCTTTCTTT,CASGLATAVAFF
TRBJ2-7,NA,TRBV30,NA,TGTGCCTTGGACAGTCTGGGCGAGCAGTACTTC,CALDSLGEQYF
TRBJ2-1,NA,TRBV29-1,TRBD1,TGCAGCGTTCCCCCCACCACAGGGGAACACAATGAGCAGTTCTTC,CSVPPTTGEHNEQFF
TRBJ2-7,once,TRBV18,NA,TGTGCCAGCTCAGCCACCTACGAGCAGTACTTC,CASSATYEQYF
TRBJ1-3,NA,TRBV6-5,TRBD1,TGTGCCAGCAGTTGGGACAGGGGAGCCGGAAACACCATATATTTT,CASSWDRGAGNTIYF
TRBJ2-6,NA,TRBV5-1,NA,TGCGCCAGCAGCTTGGGGACGGCTGGGGCCAACGTCCTGACTTTC,CASSLGTAGANVLTF
TRBJ2-6,NA,TRBV30,NA,TGTGCCTTAGGGGGTCTTGCTGGGGCCAACGTCCTGACTTTC,CALGGLAGANVLTF
TRBJ2-7,NA,TRBV27,NA,TGTGCCAGCAGTTGGTATGGGGCGACCTACGAGCAGTACTTC,CASSWYGATYEQYF
TRBJ2-1,NA,TRBV4-3,NA,TGCGCCAGCAGCCAACTGCTAGCTCCGGACAATGAGCAGTTCTTC,CASSQLLAPDNEQFF
TRBJ1-1,few,TRBV30,NA,TGTGCCTGGAGTCAGGGGAACAACCCTGAAGCTTTCTTT,CAWSQGNNPEAFF
TRBJ2-7,NA,TRBV27,TRBD1,TGTGCCAGCAGTTTATTCGGGACAGGTCCCCACGAGCAGTACTTC,CASSLFGTGPHEQYF
TRBJ1-2,NA,TRBV7-9,TRBD1,TGTGCCAGCAGCTCATCGGGACAGGGGTTCGGCGACTATGGCTACACCTTC,CASSSSGQGFGDYGYTF
TRBJ1-5,NA,TRBV5-5,NA,TGCGCCAGCAGCCAAATCTGGAGGTGGAATCAGCCCCAGCATTTT,CASSQIWRWNQPQHF
TRBJ2-1,NA,TRBV7-2,NA,TGTGCCAGCAGCTTGTATCAGAGCTCCTACAATGAGCAGTTCTTC,CASSLYQSSYNEQFF
TRBJ2-7,NA,TRBV6-5,NA,TGTGCCAGCGGGATGGCAGCTTCCGCTTACGAGCAGTACTTC,CASGMAASAYEQYF
TRBJ2-7,once,TRBV19,NA,TGTGCCAGTAGTATCGCCGGATCTAGCTACGAGCAGTACTTC,CASSIAGSSYEQYF
TRBJ2-7,NA,TRBV14,NA,TGTGCCAGCAGCCGGAGAGGGACCTACGAGCAGTACTTC,CASSRRGTYEQYF
TRBJ2-1,NA,TRBV9,NA,TGTGCCAGCAGCCCCTCACGGCAGACCACCTACAATGAGCAGTTCTTC,CASSPSRQTTYNEQFF
TRBJ2-1,NA,TRBV7-9,NA,TGTGCCAGCAGCCCTTACAATGAGCAGTTCTTC,CASSPYNEQFF
TRBJ2-3,NA,TRBV9,NA,TGTGCCAGCAGCGTCGGGGGCGCAGATACGCAGTATTTT,CASSVGGADTQYF
TRBJ2-1,NA,TRBV6-5,NA,TGTGCCAGCAGTTACGCTCAACTAGGAGTGAATAATGAGCAGTTCTTC,CASSYAQLGVNNEQFF
TRBJ2-3,NA,TRBV30,TRBD2,TGTGCCTGGACTAGCGGGGGGCTTCCAGATACGCAGTATTTT,CAWTSGGLPDTQYF
TRBJ1-4,NA,TRBV4-1,NA,TGCGCCAGCAGCCAAGTCCAGTCACAGAATGAAAAACTGTTTTTT,CASSQVQSQNEKLFF
TRBJ2-6,NA,TRBV29-1,TRBD2,TGCAGCGTGGCCGGGACTAGCGCTTCCTCTGGGGCCAACGTCCTGACTTTC,CSVAGTSASSGANVLTF
TRBJ1-1,NA,TRBV7-8,TRBD1,TGTGCCAGCAGCCAGAACACAGGGGGCACTGAAGCTTTCTTT,CASSQNTGGTEAFF
TRBJ2-1,NA,TRBV5-1,NA,TGCGTTAGCAACCCCCCCGGAGGCTTACTCGCACACAATGAGCAGTTCTTC,CVSNPPGGLLAHNEQFF
TRBJ2-1,NA,TRBV30,TRBD2,TGTGCCTGGAATGTCCTAGCGGGGAACAATGAGCAGTTCTTC,CAWNVLAGNNEQFF
TRBJ1-1,NA,TRBV27,NA,TGTGCCAGCAGCCCCACCCGGGGGGTGACTGAAGCTTTCTTT,CASSPTRGVTEAFF
TRBJ2-1,NA,TRBV27,NA,TGTGCCAGCAGTCTGACTAGAAATGAGCAGTTCTTC,CASSLTRNEQFF